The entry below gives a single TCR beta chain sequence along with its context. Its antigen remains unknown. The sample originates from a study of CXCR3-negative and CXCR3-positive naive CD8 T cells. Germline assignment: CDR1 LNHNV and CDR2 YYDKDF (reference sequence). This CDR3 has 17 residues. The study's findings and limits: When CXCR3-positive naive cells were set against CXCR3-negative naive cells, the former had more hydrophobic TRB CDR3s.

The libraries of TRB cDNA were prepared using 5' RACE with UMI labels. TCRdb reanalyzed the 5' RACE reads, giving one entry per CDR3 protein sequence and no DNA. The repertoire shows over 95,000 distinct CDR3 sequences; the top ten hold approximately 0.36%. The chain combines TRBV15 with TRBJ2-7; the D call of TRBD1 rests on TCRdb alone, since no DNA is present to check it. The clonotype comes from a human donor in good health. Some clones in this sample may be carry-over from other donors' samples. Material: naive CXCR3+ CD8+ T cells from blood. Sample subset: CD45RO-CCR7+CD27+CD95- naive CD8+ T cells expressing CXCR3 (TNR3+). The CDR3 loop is CATSRDRPGTGGDEQYF. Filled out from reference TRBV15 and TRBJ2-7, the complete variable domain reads DAMVIQNPRYQVTQFGKPVTLSCSQTLNHNVMYWYQQKSSQAPKLLFHYYDKDFNNEADTPDNFQSRRPNTSFCFLDIRSPGLGDTAMYLCATSRDRPGTGGDEQYFGPGTRLTVT.